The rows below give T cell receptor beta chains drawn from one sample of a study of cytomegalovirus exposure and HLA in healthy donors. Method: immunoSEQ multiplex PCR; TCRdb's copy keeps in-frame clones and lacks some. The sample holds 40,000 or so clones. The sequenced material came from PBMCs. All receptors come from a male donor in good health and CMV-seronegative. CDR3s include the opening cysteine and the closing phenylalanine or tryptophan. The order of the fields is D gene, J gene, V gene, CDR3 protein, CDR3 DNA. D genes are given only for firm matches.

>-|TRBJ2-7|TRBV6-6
CASSRRAGSYEQYF
TGTGCCAGCAGTCGTCGTGCAGGATCCTACGAGCAGTACTTC
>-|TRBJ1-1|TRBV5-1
CASSGGGGNTEAFF
TGCGCCAGCAGCGGGGGGGGCGGGAACACTGAAGCTTTCTTT
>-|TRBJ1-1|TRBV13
CASIQHRNTEAFF
TGTGCCAGCATCCAACATCGGAACACTGAAGCTTTCTTT
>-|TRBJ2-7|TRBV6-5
CASSYPTRTGSYEQYF
TGTGCCAGCAGTTACCCTACTAGGACCGGCTCCTACGAGCAGTACTTC
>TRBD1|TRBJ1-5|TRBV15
CATSRDLRGQGVGSNQPQHF
TGTGCCACCAGCAGAGACCTTCGGGGACAGGGAGTCGGTAGCAATCAGCCCCAGCATTTT
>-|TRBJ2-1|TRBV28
CASSFLWQGKDNEQFF
TGTGCCAGCAGTTTCTTGTGGCAGGGGAAAGACAATGAGCAGTTCTTC
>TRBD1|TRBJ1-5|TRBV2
CASRGQGGGQPQHF
TGTGCCAGCAGAGGACAGGGAGGAGGTCAGCCCCAGCATTTT
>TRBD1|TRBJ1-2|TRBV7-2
CASSLDRGNYGYTF
TGTGCCAGCAGCTTAGACAGGGGGAACTATGGCTACACCTTC
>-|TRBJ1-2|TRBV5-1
CASSFSIQPNYGYTF
TGCGCCAGCAGCTTTAGTATACAGCCTAACTATGGCTACACCTTC
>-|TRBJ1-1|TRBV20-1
CSASLDTEAFF
TGCAGTGCCTCTCTCGACACTGAAGCTTTCTTT
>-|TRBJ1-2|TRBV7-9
CASSQDGGWYGYTF
TGTGCCAGCAGCCAAGATGGGGGCTGGTATGGCTACACCTTC
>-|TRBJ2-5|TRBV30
CAWKPGLQTQYF
TGTGCCTGGAAACCGGGACTTCAGACCCAGTACTTC
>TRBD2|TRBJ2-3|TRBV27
CASSLRLAGVADTQYF
TGTGCCAGCAGTTTAAGGCTAGCGGGAGTAGCTGATACGCAGTATTTT
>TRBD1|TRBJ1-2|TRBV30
CAWSEGQFYGYTF
TGTGCCTGGAGTGAGGGACAGTTCTATGGCTACACCTTC
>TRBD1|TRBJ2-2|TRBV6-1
CASTRGQDGELFF
TGTGCCAGCACTAGGGGGCAGGACGGGGAGCTGTTTTTT
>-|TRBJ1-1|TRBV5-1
CASSLQQNTEAFF
TGCGCCAGCAGCCTACAGCAGAACACTGAAGCTTTCTTT
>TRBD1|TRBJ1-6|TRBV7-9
CASSSGQGQGNSPLHF
TGTGCCAGCAGCTCGGGACAGGGACAGGGCAATTCACCCCTCCACTTT
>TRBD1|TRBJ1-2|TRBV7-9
CASSPSRTGSGYTF
TGTGCCAGCAGCCCGAGTCGGACAGGGTCGGGCTACACCTTC
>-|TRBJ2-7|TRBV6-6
CASSYSPQAYEQYF
TGTGCCAGCAGTTACTCTCCGCAGGCCTACGAGCAGTACTTC
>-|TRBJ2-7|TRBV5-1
CASSLAPKGGPGDEQYF
TGCGCCAGCAGCTTGGCCCCAAAAGGAGGCCCTGGGGACGAGCAGTACTTC
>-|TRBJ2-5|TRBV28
CASSLTPQETQYF
TGTGCCAGCAGCCTGACACCACAAGAGACCCAGTACTTC
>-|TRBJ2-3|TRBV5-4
CASSSPDGIYTDTQYF
TGTGCCAGCAGCTCACCGGACGGGATTTACACAGATACGCAGTATTTT
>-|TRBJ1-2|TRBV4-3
CASSQDRPGGYTF
TGCGCCAGCAGCCAAGACCGGCCGGGTGGCTACACCTTC
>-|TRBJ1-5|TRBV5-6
CASSLARGRSNQPQHF
TGTGCCAGCAGCTTGGCCAGGGGACGGAGCAATCAGCCCCAGCATTTT
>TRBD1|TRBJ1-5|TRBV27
CASSLQGEFYQPQHF
TGTGCCAGCAGTTTACAGGGGGAGTTTTATCAGCCCCAGCATTTT
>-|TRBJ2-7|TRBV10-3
CAISEALSYEQYF
TGTGCCATCAGTGAGGCACTTTCGTACGAGCAGTACTTC
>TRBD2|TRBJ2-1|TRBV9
CASSARGTSLYNEQFF
TGTGCCAGCAGCGCGAGGGGGACTAGTCTCTACAATGAGCAGTTCTTC
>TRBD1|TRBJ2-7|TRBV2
CASSTQGNAYEQYF
TGTGCCAGCAGTACACAGGGGAACGCCTACGAGCAGTACTTC
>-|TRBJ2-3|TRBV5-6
CASSFSRVSTDTQYF
TGTGCCAGCAGCTTTTCCAGGGTGAGCACAGATACGCAGTATTTT
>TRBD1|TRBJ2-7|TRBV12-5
CASGMPGTGKVEQYF
TGTGCTAGTGGTATGCCCGGGACAGGGAAGGTAGAGCAGTACTTC
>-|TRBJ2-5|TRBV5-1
CASSLERRETQYF
TGCGCCAGCAGCTTGGAGCGGCGAGAGACCCAGTACTTC
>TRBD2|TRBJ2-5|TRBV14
CASSQVREGTQYF
TGTGCCAGCAGCCAAGTCAGGGAGGGGACCCAGTACTTC
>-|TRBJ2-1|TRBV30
CAWSPGSIDEQFF
TGTGCCTGGAGCCCCGGGTCGATCGATGAGCAGTTCTTC
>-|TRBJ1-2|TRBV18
CASSPPGGGNYGYTF
TGTGCCAGCTCACCACCCGGGGGGGGTAACTATGGCTACACCTTC
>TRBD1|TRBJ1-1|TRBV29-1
CSGDRGGVAFF
TGCAGCGGCGACAGGGGAGGCGTAGCTTTCTTT
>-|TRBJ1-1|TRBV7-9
CASTEMRGMNTEAFF
TGTGCCAGCACGGAGATGAGGGGGATGAACACTGAAGCTTTCTTT
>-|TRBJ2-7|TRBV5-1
CASSLEPSATSYEQYF
TGCGCCAGCAGCTTGGAGCCTAGCGCGACATCTTACGAGCAGTACTTC
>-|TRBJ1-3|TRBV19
CASRPRQAVSGNTIYF
TGTGCCAGTAGACCCCGACAGGCCGTCTCTGGAAACACCATATATTTT